The 24 T cell receptor beta chains given below trace back to one sample, sequenced in a study of T cells in narcolepsy (dated by TCRdb to 2016 to 2019). Libraries were constructed by the immunoSEQ multiplex PCR assay. TCRdb provides this immuneACCESS table in a form limited to in-frame rearrangements. Some clones are lacking; in checked studies, under half of them reflect an unresolved V gene, and why the rest are absent is not known. This sample is represented by fewer than 30,000 clones; 85% of them were singletons. The leading ten clones occupy 10% of the sample. Source material: memory (CD45RA-) CD4+ T cells from blood. Read against the paper, the sample's cell subset or site label means: memory T cells sorted ex vivo from peripheral blood. Receptors were obtained from a human donor in good health.

The rearrangement joins TRBV28 to TRBJ2-1; 12 bases match TRBD2. The J segment lost 9 bases and the V segment lost 6 bases, leaving 9 bases of the junction unmatched. The CDR3 loop spans 15 amino acids. Germline CDR1 MDHEN, CDR2 SYDVKM. CDR3: CASRDRTSGITEQFF. CDR3 in DNA: TGTGCCAGCAGAGATCGGACTAGCGGGATAACTGAGCAGTTCTTC.

The chain has TRBV9 and TRBJ2-1, with D possibly called TRBD1 or TRBD2 (5 bases each). The CDR3 is 18 amino acids. Germline lookup yields CDR1 SGDLS and CDR2 YYNGEE. Trimming left V 0 bases short and J 10 bases short, with 26 bases between. In DNA form, the CDR3 reads TGTGCCAGCAGCGTAGGGGCAGGGAACCGGGCCCTAGAGGGGGAGCAGTTCTTC. The encoded protein is CASSVGAGNRALEGEQFF. The variable domain in full, completed from reference TRBV9 and TRBJ2-1, reads DSGVTQTPKHLITATGQRVTLRCSPRSGDLSVYWYQQSLDQGLQFLIQYYNGEERAKGNILERFSAQQFPDLHSELNLSSLELGDSALYFCASSVGAGNRALEGEQFFGPGTRLTVL.

The chain combines TRBV6-1 with TRBJ2-5, with 9 bases matching TRBD1. The CDR3 extends over 15 amino acids. The ends lost 3 bases at V and 9 bases at J; junction bases unmatched: 11. Germline CDR1 reads MNHNS; CDR2 reads SASEGT. The CDR3 protein is CASSEGSTGGSAQYF. CDR3 nucleotide sequence: TGTGCCAGCAGTGAGGGGAGTACAGGGGGCTCGGCCCAGTACTTC.

This clone was observed a single time. This rearrangement joins TRBV6-5 to TRBJ2-2, with 7 bases that match TRBD1. Trimming removed 7 bases from V and 3 bases from J; junction bases left unmatched: 8. Germline V gene data show CDR1 as MNHEY and CDR2 as SVGAGI. This CDR3 is 15 amino acids long. CDR3 sequence reads: CASNRQGADTGELFF. Here the CDR3 DNA reads TGTGCCAGCAATAGACAGGGTGCGGACACCGGGGAGCTGTTTTTT.

The rearrangement uses TRBV15 and TRBJ1-3; no definite D call. CDR1 LNHNV and CDR2 YYDKDF come from the germline V gene (reference sequence). The CDR3 is 13 residues long. The V end lost 0 bases, the J end lost 2 bases, and 2 bases lay between the germline ends. The DNA for the CDR3 is TGTGCCACCAGCAGAGATCCTGGAAACACCATATATTTT. Protein sequence: CATSRDPGNTIYF.

This chain uses TRBV19 with TRBJ1-5; perhaps TRBD1 as D (5 bases). Germline-derived CDR1 and CDR2 are LNHDA and SQIVND (reference sequence). The CDR3 sequence is 13 residues long. Trimming shortened V by 7 bases and J by 2 bases, and 9 bases separated the two germline ends. CDR3 in amino acids: CASKTRGNQPQHF. The CDR3 nucleotides are TGTGCCAGTAAGACCAGGGGCAATCAGCCCCAGCATTTT.

This chain uses TRBV25-1 with TRBJ1-1, with 8 bases that match TRBD1. Germline V lookup: CDR1 MGHDK, CDR2 SYGVNS. Trimming took 5 bases from V and 6 from J; bases not matched to a gene: 11. The CDR3 is 15 amino acids. The CDR3 DNA follows: TGTGCCAGCAGTCCCCCAACAGGGGGAGGCTCTGAAGCTTTCTTT. It is translated as CASSPPTGGGSEAFF.

This chain connects TRBV11-2 to TRBJ2-1, with D hard to call. The V end lost 3 bases, the J end lost 10 bases, and 10 bases lay between the germline ends. This CDR3 contains 12 residues. CDR1 SGHAT and CDR2 FQNNGV come from the germline V gene. CDR3 DNA sequence: TGTGCCAGCAGCTTGCATACGGGCGAGCAGTTCTTC. The encoded protein is CASSLHTGEQFF.

The V call is TRBV6-1, the J call TRBJ2-1, with a possible D match to TRBD1 (5 bases). The CDR3 length is 15 residues. The V end was cut by 1 base, the J end by 3 bases, with 10 bases between. CDR1 MNHNS and CDR2 SASEGT come from the germline V gene. The chain's CDR3 is CASSEGQTFYNEQFF. The CDR3 nucleotides are TGTGCCAGCAGTGAAGGACAGACCTTCTACAATGAGCAGTTCTTC.

The gene calls are TRBV6-6 and TRBJ2-5, with 8 bases identical to TRBD2. This CDR3 contains 14 residues. From germline, CDR1 is MNHNY and CDR2 SVGAGI (reference sequence). V lost 7 bases and J lost 5; bases outside the gene matches: 9. The CDR3 spells CASTPVGGGETQYF. CDR3 nucleotide sequence: TGTGCCAGCACCCCAGTCGGCGGGGGGGAGACCCAGTACTTC.

The J gene is TRBJ2-1, the V gene TRBV11-3, with 9 nucleotides matching TRBD2. V gave up 5 bases and J gave up 0 bases; unmatched junction bases: 2. This CDR3 region has 15 residues. Germline assignment: CDR1 SGHNT and CDR2 YENEEA. CDR3 amino acids: CASSSSGSSYNEQFF. The DNA of the CDR3 is TGTGCCAGCAGCAGTAGCGGGAGCTCCTACAATGAGCAGTTCTTC.

The V gene is TRBV29-1, the J gene TRBJ1-3; D not resolved. Germline CDR1 and CDR2: SQVTM and ANQGSEA. CDR3 length: 11 amino acids. Trimming took 0 bases from V and 10 from J, leaving 7 bases between them. The chain's CDR3 is CSVEDPPTIYF. The DNA of the CDR3 is TGCAGCGTTGAAGATCCCCCGACCATATATTTT. The variable domain in full, completed from reference TRBV29-1 and TRBJ1-3, reads SAVISQKPSRDICQRGTSLTIQCQVDSQVTMMFWYRQQPGQSLTLIATANQGSEATYESGFVIDKFPISRPNLTFSTLTVSNMSPEDSSIYLCSVEDPPTIYFGEGSWLTVV.

This chain links TRBV10-3 with TRBJ2-5; D is perhaps TRBD1 (5 bases). The CDR3 consists of 15 residues. Germline CDR1 and CDR2: ENHRY and SYGVKD. V was pared by 0 bases and J by 4 bases, with 12 bases between. The CDR3: CAISESSGSRETQYF. In DNA form, the CDR3 reads TGTGCCATCAGTGAGTCGTCAGGGTCCCGAGAGACCCAGTACTTC.

The chain has TRBV10-1 and TRBJ2-2; D remains ambiguous. The CDR3 is 12 amino acids. From germline, CDR1 is WNHNN and CDR2 SYGVQD (reference sequence). V lost 5 bases and J 7 bases, leaving 8 bases between the germline ends. The CDR3 nucleotides are TGCGCCAGCAGTTTATCTAGCGGGGAGCTGTTTTTT. Translating it yields CASSLSSGELFF.

This clone was detected once. The V and J genes are TRBV7-2 and TRBJ2-1, with 7 bases matching TRBD1. The CDR3 sequence is 17 residues long. Germline V gene sequence: CDR1 SGHTA, CDR2 FQGNSA. The junction had 10 bases not matched to a gene; V was cut back by 3 bases and J by 2 bases. DNA of the CDR3: TGTGCCAGCAGCTTGTACGGCCCCGGGACAGCCTACAATGAGCAGTTCTTC. Encoded protein: CASSLYGPGTAYNEQFF.

The V and J genes are TRBV25-1 and TRBJ1-1; D ambiguous. The CDR3 is made up of 14 amino acids. V gave up 1 base and J gave up 7 bases, with 13 bases separating them. Germline V gene lookup returns CDR1 MGHDK and CDR2 SYGVNS. The CDR3 sequence: CASSEFAGTNEAFF. The DNA of the CDR3 is TGTGCCAGCAGTGAATTTGCGGGAACTAATGAAGCTTTCTTT.

This chain connects TRBV2 to TRBJ1-6; D remains unclear. This CDR3 region has 11 residues. Trimming took 5 bases from V and 6 from J, leaving 2 bases between them. CDR1 and CDR2 (germline): SNHLY, FYNNEI. The CDR3 protein is CASSSNSPLHF. The CDR3 DNA follows: TGTGCCAGCAGTTCTAATTCACCCCTCCACTTT.

This clone was seen only a few times. This rearrangement joins TRBV2 to TRBJ2-7, with 14 bases that match TRBD2. Germline V gene data show CDR1 as SNHLY and CDR2 as FYNNEI. The V and J ends lost 8 bases and 6 bases, in that order; junction bases with no gene match: 6. This CDR3 contains 14 residues. CDR3 sequence: CASCPGLAGVEQYF. The CDR3 nucleotides read TGTGCCAGCTGTCCGGGACTAGCGGGAGTCGAGCAGTACTTC.

The V call is TRBV7-6, the J call TRBJ2-1, with TRBD1 identical over 10 bases. The germline V gene has CDR1 SGHVS and CDR2 FNYEAQ. V lost 0 bases and J lost 7; bases outside the gene matches: 9. This CDR3 has 17 residues. In DNA, the CDR3 is TGTGCCAGCAGCTTAGCGATCCCGACAGGGGGCCTAAATGAGCAGTTCTTC. Protein sequence: CASSLAIPTGGLNEQFF.

The chain recombines TRBV20-1 with TRBJ2-1; the D is unclear. Germline CDR1 reads DFQATT; CDR2 reads SNEGSKA (reference sequence). The CDR3 runs to 11 residues. V was shortened by 1 base and J by 8 bases, with 6 bases between the two germline ends. The CDR3: CSARALDEQFF. The CDR3 nucleotides are TGCAGTGCTAGAGCGCTAGATGAGCAGTTCTTC.

This clone was detected only once. The V call is TRBV15, the J call TRBJ2-7; possibly TRBD2 for D (7 bases). Germline V gives CDR1 LNHNV, CDR2 YYDKDF (reference sequence). CDR3 size: 14 residues. Trimming stripped 3 bases from V and 7 bases from J, with 16 bases between. The CDR3 region is CATSRPGGPQEQYF. The CDR3 nucleotides read TGTGCCACCAGCAGGCCGGGGGGCCCACAGGAGCAGTACTTC.

This clone appeared a single time. V and J are TRBV27 and TRBJ2-7, with unresolved D. The V and J ends lost 5 bases and 2 bases respectively, with 7 bases between them. The CDR3 runs to 12 residues. Germline V gene data show CDR1 as MNHEY and CDR2 as SMNVEV (reference sequence). CDR3 bases: TGTGCCAGCAGTATTTCGCCCTACGAGCAGTACTTC. Amino acids: CASSISPYEQYF.

V usage is TRBV6-1 and J usage is TRBJ2-7; 9 bases match TRBD1. V gave up 8 bases and J gave up 2 bases; unmatched junction bases: 7. The CDR3 is made up of 14 amino acids. Germline-derived CDR1 and CDR2 are MNHNS and SASEGT. CDR3 in DNA: TGTGCCAGCCGAAAGGGGACAGGGCCCTACGAGCAGTACTTC. Its protein is CASRKGTGPYEQYF.

This clone turned up a few times. The rearrangement joins TRBV5-5 to TRBJ1-5; D gene ambiguous. V lost 4 bases, J lost 6 bases, and 11 bases lay in between. The CDR3 has 13 amino acids. Germline CDR1 SGHKS, CDR2 YYEKEE (reference sequence). This chain's CDR3 is CASSRAPGQPQHF. The CDR3 nucleotides are TGTGCCAGCAGCCGGGCCCCCGGTCAGCCCCAGCATTTT. The variable domain in full, completed from reference TRBV5-5 and TRBJ1-5, reads DAGVTQSPTHLIKTRGQQVTLRCSPISGHKSVSWYQQVLGQGPQFIFQYYEKEERGRGNFPDRFSARQFPNYSSELNVNALLLGDSALYLCASSRAPGQPQHFGDGTRLSIL.